Shown below are 18 T cell receptor beta chains from a single sample sequenced in a study of blood T cell repertoires in COVID-19. Method: immunoSEQ multiplex PCR; TCRdb's copy keeps in-frame clones and lacks some. The sample contains 250,000 to 300,000 clones, roughly 90% of which appear only once. Sequenced: PBMCs or T cells enriched from blood (not recorded which). Every receptor here comes from a woman younger than 45 who had recovered from COVID-19.

The genes are TRBV27 and TRBJ2-2; tentatively, D is TRBD1 (6 bases). Germline V lookup: CDR1 MNHEY, CDR2 SMNVEV (reference sequence). V was trimmed by 4 bases and J by 6 bases, leaving 15 bases between them. The CDR3 has 15 residues. CDR3 loop: CASSYRYRVAGELFF. The CDR3 DNA is TGTGCCAGCAGTTATAGGTACAGGGTCGCCGGGGAGCTGTTTTTT.

The chain recombines TRBV11-2 with TRBJ1-2; 10 nucleotides line up with TRBD1. V shed 4 bases and J 5 bases; nucleotides not matched to a gene: 7. Per germline, CDR1 SGHAT and CDR2 FQNNGV. The length of the CDR3 is 15 residues. CDR3 protein: CASSSAGQGWYGYTF. CDR3 sequence (DNA): TGTGCCAGCAGCTCTGCGGGACAGGGGTGGTATGGCTACACCTTC.

The chain has TRBV20-1 and TRBJ2-1; 10 nucleotides match TRBD2. The CDR3 totals 14 residues. V lost 3 bases, J lost 4 bases, and 3 bases stayed unmatched. Germline V lookup: CDR1 DFQATT, CDR2 SNEGSKA (reference sequence). The CDR3 reads CSASISGGYNEQFF. CDR3 coding DNA: TGCAGTGCTAGTATTAGCGGGGGGTACAATGAGCAGTTCTTC.

V and J are TRBV7-9 and TRBJ2-7; D is ambiguous. The V gene lost 1 base and the J gene lost 0 bases, with 10 bases spanning the gap. The V gene's germline CDR1 is SEHNR and CDR2 FQNEAQ (reference sequence). The length of the CDR3 is 15 residues. The CDR3 is CASSLEAAPSYEQYF. The CDR3 DNA reads as TGTGCCAGCAGCTTAGAGGCGGCGCCCTCCTACGAGCAGTACTTC.

In DNA, the CDR3 is TGTGCCAGCAGAACTACTAGTAACGACAATGAGCAGTTCTTC. The encoded protein is CASRTTSNDNEQFF. The chain has TRBV6-6 and TRBJ2-1, with D perhaps TRBD2 (5 bases). Per germline, CDR1 MNHNY and CDR2 SVGAGI (reference sequence). The V and J ends lost 6 bases and 5 bases respectively, with 14 bases between them. The CDR3 has 14 amino acids.

This clone was picked up a small number of times. CDR3 residues: CASSLRREIYNSPLHF. CDR3 nucleotide sequence: TGTGCCAGCAGTTTAAGGCGGGAGATCTATAATTCACCCCTCCACTTT. V is TRBV28 and J is TRBJ1-6; D is unclear. Trimming took 2 bases from V and 3 from J, leaving 11 bases between them. Germline CDR1 reads MDHEN; CDR2 reads SYDVKM. The CDR3 contains 16 residues.

V and J are TRBV7-9 and TRBJ1-1; the D is unclear. Germline CDR1 and CDR2: SEHNR and FQNEAQ (reference sequence). With 7 bases removed from V and 1 base from J, the gap between germline ends came to 7 bases. CDR3 length equals 12 residues. The CDR3 protein is CASTPGNTEAFF. As DNA, the CDR3 is TGTGCCAGCACCCCAGGGAACACTGAAGCTTTCTTT. Together with reference TRBV7-9 and TRBJ1-1, the CDR3 gives the full variable domain: DTGVSQNPRHKITKRGQNVTFRCDPISEHNRLYWYRQTLGQGPEFLTYFQNEAQLEKSRLLSDRFSAERPKGSFSTLEIQRTEQGDSAMYLCASTPGNTEAFFGQGTRLTVV.

This chain links TRBV28 with TRBJ2-7, with a weak D call TRBD2 (6 bases). V was shortened by 6 bases and J by 10 bases, with 16 bases between the two germline ends. The germline gives CDR1 MDHEN, CDR2 SYDVKM. The CDR3 extends over 12 amino acids. The CDR3 reads CASREGGARQYF. In DNA, the CDR3 is TGTGCCAGCAGGGAAGGCGGGGCAAGACAGTACTTC.

For this clone: Other DNA variants within this sample encode the same CDR3. The rearrangement links TRBV6-5 to TRBJ1-3; possible D gene TRBD1, 5 bases. The V gene lost 2 bases and the J gene lost 1 base, with 6 bases spanning the gap. Germline CDR1 reads MNHEY; CDR2 reads SVGAGI. This CDR3 comprises 14 residues. CDR3 sequence reads: CASSYRGSGNTIYF. CDR3 nucleotide sequence: TGTGCCAGCAGTTACAGGGGATCTGGAAACACCATATATTTT.

This clone was observed a handful of times. The chain uses TRBV19 and TRBJ1-2; D remains unclear. Germline V CDR1 and CDR2: LNHDA, SQIVND (reference sequence). The CDR3 covers 14 residues. Trimming removed 3 bases at V and 3 bases at J, with 11 bases between. CDR3 coding DNA: TGTGCCAGTAGTATCGCAGGTTCCTACTATGGCTACACCTTC. This encodes CASSIAGSYYGYTF. The complete variable domain, with remaining parts taken from reference TRBV19 and TRBJ1-2, reads DGGITQSPKYLFRKEGQNVTLSCEQNLNHDAMYWYRQDPGQGLRLIYYSQIVNDFQKGDIAEGYSVSREKKESFPLTVTSAQKNPTAFYLCASSIAGSYYGYTFGSGTRLTVV.

V gene TRBV5-1 combines with J gene TRBJ1-2; TRBD1 might be the D (5 bases). The V gene's germline CDR1 is SGHRS and CDR2 YFSETQ. The V end lost 0 bases, the J end lost 6 bases, and 12 bases lay between the germline ends. The CDR3 is 14 residues long. The CDR3 is CASSLATTGDGYTF. The CDR3 nucleotides are TGCGCCAGCAGCTTGGCTACTACAGGAGATGGCTACACCTTC.

This chain joins TRBV7-8 and TRBJ2-7, with 8 bases that match TRBD1. Germline CDR1 is SGHVS and CDR2 is FQNEAQ. V dropped 4 bases and J dropped 3; count of bases not matched to a gene: 8. The CDR3 is 15 amino acids. CDR3 sequence (DNA): TGTGCCAGCAGCTCAACAGGGGGATTAAGCTACGAGCAGTACTTC. This translates into CASSSTGGLSYEQYF.

The chain is built from TRBV2 and TRBJ2-1, with a possible D match to TRBD2 (5 bases). Germline V gene lookup returns CDR1 SNHLY and CDR2 FYNNEI. The ends were cut back, 0 bases at V and 9 bases at J, with 15 bases in the middle. The CDR3 loop spans 15 amino acids. CDR3 DNA: TGTGCCAGCAGTGAAGCGCTTCGGGGAAGCGGTGAGCAGTTCTTC. This codes for CASSEALRGSGEQFF. The variable domain in full, completed from reference TRBV2 and TRBJ2-1, reads EPEVTQTPSHQVTQMGQEVILRCVPISNHLYFYWYRQILGQKVEFLVSFYNNEISEKSEIFDDQFSVERPDGSNFTLKIRSTKLEDSAMYFCASSEALRGSGEQFFGPGTRLTVL.

V gene TRBV4-1 combines with J gene TRBJ1-2, with a weak D call TRBD1 (5 bases). The CDR3 is 16 amino acids. The V gene's germline CDR1 is MGHRA and CDR2 YSYEKL. The germline V and J ends were trimmed by 0 bases and 4 bases, with 15 bases remaining between them. CDR3 sequence: CASSQEPGWTFYGYTF. The CDR3 coding sequence is TGCGCCAGCAGCCAAGAGCCAGGGTGGACCTTCTATGGCTACACCTTC.

This clone showed up just once. This chain links TRBV7-2 with TRBJ2-5; D is undetermined. The germline gives CDR1 SGHTA, CDR2 FQGNSA. V dropped 5 bases and J dropped 7 bases, with 11 bases sitting between them. This CDR3 contains 12 residues. CDR3 sequence: CASSLYSGTQYF. DNA for the CDR3: TGTGCCAGCAGCCTATACTCAGGGACCCAGTACTTC.

The V gene is TRBV18, the J gene TRBJ2-7, with D tentatively TRBD1 (5 bases). Germline values: CDR1 KGHSH, CDR2 LQKENI. The CDR3 is 14 amino acids. Trimming shortened V by 5 bases and J by 3 bases, and 14 bases separated the two germline ends. The CDR3 DNA follows: TGTGCCAGCTCATTCTCTGGGGCTTTCTACGAGCAGTACTTC. This translates into CASSFSGAFYEQYF. Using reference TRBV18 and TRBJ2-7 for the parts outside the CDR3, the full variable domain is NAGVMQNPRHLVRRRGQEARLRCSPMKGHSHVYWYRQLPEEGLKFMVYLQKENIIDESGMPKERFSAEFPKEGPSILRIQQVVRGDSAAYFCASSFSGAFYEQYFGPGTRLTVT.

This clone was seen a handful of times. This chain joins TRBV5-4 and TRBJ1-1, with D possibly being TRBD1 (6 bases). CDR1 and CDR2 (germline): SGHNT, YYREEE (reference sequence). Trimming shortened V by 1 base and J by 8 bases, and 18 bases separated the two germline ends. This CDR3 contains 15 residues. The CDR3 protein is CASSLPGVSSWEAFF. The CDR3 DNA follows: TGTGCCAGCAGCTTGCCAGGGGTGAGCTCCTGGGAAGCTTTCTTT.

V is TRBV3-1 (or the pseudogene TRBV3-2) and J is TRBJ1-6; D is unresolved. Germline assignment: CDR1 LGHDT and CDR2 YNNKEL (reference sequence). The V gene lost 5 bases and the J gene lost 5 bases, with 7 bases spanning the gap. This CDR3 has 13 amino acids. CDR3 amino acids: CASSERDNSPLHF. The CDR3 DNA reads TGTGCCAGCAGCGAGAGGGATAATTCACCCCTCCACTTT.